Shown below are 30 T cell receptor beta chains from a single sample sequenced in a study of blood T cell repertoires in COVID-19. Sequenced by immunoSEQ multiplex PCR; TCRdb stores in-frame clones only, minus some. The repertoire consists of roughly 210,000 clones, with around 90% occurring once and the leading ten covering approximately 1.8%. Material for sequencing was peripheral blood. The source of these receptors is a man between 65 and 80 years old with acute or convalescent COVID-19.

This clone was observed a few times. As DNA, the CDR3 is TGTGCCAGCAGACGGACTAGCGGGAGACAAGAGACCCAGTACTTC. It specifies CASRRTSGRQETQYF. This rearrangement joins TRBV6-5 to TRBJ2-5; 13 bases agree with TRBD2. Germline values: CDR1 MNHEY, CDR2 SVGAGI. V shed 6 bases, J shed 2 bases, and the junction held 3 bases outside the gene matches. This CDR3 is 15 amino acids long.

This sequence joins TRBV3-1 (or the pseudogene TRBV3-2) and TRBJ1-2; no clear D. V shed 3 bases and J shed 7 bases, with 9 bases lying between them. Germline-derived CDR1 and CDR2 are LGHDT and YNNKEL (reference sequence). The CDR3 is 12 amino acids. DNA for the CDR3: TGTGCCAGCAGCCAGATGAGGCTTGGCTACACCTTC. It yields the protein CASSQMRLGYTF.

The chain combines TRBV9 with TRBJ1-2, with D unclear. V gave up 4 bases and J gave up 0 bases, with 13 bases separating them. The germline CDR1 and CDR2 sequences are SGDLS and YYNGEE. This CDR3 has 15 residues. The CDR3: CASSQSWRSNYGYTF. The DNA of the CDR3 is TGTGCCAGCAGCCAGTCCTGGAGGTCTAACTATGGCTACACCTTC.

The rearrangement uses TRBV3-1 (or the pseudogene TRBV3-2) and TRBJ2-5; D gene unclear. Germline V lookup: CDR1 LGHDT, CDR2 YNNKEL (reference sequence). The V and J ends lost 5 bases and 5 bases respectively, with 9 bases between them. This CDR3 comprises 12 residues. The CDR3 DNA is TGTGCCAGCAGCTCGAGCACGGAGACCCAGTACTTC. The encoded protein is CASSSSTETQYF.

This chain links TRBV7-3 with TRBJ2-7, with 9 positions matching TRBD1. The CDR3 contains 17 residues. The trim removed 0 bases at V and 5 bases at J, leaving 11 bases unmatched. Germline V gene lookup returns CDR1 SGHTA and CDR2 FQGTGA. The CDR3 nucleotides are TGTGCCAGCAGCTTAACGGGGAAAGCGGGACAGGGTAACGAGCAGTACTTC. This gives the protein CASSLTGKAGQGNEQYF.

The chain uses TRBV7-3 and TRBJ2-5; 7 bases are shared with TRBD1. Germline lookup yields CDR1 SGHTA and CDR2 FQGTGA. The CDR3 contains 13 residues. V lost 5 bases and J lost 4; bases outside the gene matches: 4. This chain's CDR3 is CASSPGTAETQYF. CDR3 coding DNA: TGTGCCAGCAGCCCAGGGACAGCAGAGACCCAGTACTTC.

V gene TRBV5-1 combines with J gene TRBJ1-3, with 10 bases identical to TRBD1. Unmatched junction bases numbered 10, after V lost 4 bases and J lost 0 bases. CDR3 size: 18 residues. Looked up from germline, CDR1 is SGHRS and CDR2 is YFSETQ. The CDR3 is CASSPQRQGAPSGNTIYF. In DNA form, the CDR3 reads TGCGCCAGCAGCCCCCAGCGACAGGGGGCCCCCTCTGGAAACACCATATATTTT.

The DNA for the CDR3 is TGCAGCGTTGGTGGACCGGGGGGCGCTGGGGCCAACGTCCTGACTTTC. This sequence encodes CSVGGPGGAGANVLTF. The gene calls are TRBV29-1 and TRBJ2-6; D might be TRBD2 (7 bases). Trimming removed 4 bases at V and 2 bases at J, with 15 bases between. CDR3 length: 16 residues. The V gene's germline CDR1 is SQVTM and CDR2 ANQGSEA.

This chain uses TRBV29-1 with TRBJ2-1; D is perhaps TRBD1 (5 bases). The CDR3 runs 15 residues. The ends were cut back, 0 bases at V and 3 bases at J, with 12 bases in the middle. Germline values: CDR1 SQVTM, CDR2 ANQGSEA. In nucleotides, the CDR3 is TGCAGCGTTGAAGATAGTCAGGACAACTACAATGAGCAGTTCTTC. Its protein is CSVEDSQDNYNEQFF.

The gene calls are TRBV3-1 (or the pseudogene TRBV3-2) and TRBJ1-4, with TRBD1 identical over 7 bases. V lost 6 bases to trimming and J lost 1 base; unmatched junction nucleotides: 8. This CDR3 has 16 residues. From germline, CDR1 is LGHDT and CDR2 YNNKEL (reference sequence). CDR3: CASSLRQGGTNEKLFF. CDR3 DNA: TGTGCCAGCAGTTTAAGACAGGGAGGAACTAATGAAAAACTGTTTTTT.

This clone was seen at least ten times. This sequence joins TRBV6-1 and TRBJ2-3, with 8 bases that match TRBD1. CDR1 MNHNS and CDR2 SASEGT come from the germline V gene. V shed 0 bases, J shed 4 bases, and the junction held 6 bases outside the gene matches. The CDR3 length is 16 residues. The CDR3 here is CASSEASGTGSDTQYF. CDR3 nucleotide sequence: TGTGCCAGCAGTGAAGCGTCCGGGACAGGTTCAGATACGCAGTATTTT.

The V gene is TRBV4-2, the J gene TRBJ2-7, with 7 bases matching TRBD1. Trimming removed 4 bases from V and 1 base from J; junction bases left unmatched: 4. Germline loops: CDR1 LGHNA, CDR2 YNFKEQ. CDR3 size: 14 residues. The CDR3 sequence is CASSPPGQSYEQYF. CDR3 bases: TGTGCCAGCAGCCCCCCGGGACAGTCCTACGAGCAGTACTTC.

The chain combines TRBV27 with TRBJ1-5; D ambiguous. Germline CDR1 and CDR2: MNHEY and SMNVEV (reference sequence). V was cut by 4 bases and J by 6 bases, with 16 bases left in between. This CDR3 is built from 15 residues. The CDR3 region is CASSWTQPSGQPQHF. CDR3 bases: TGTGCCAGCAGTTGGACTCAGCCGTCGGGTCAGCCCCAGCATTTT.

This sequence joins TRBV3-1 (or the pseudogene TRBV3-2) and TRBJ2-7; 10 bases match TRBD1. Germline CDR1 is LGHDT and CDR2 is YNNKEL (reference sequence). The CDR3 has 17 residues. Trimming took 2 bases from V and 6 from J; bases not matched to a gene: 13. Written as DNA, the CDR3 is TGTGCCAGCAGCCAATTTATGGACCTGGGGACAGGGGTCGAGCAGTACTTC. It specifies CASSQFMDLGTGVEQYF.

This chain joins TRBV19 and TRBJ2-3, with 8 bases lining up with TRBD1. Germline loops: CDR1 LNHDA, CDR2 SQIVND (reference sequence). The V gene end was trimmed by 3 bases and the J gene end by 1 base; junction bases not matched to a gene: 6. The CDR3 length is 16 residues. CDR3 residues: CASSIQGARGTDTQYF. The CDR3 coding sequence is TGTGCCAGTAGTATTCAGGGGGCGCGCGGCACAGATACGCAGTATTTT. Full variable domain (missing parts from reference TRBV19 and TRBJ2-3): DGGITQSPKYLFRKEGQNVTLSCEQNLNHDAMYWYRQDPGQGLRLIYYSQIVNDFQKGDIAEGYSVSREKKESFPLTVTSAQKNPTAFYLCASSIQGARGTDTQYFGPGTRLTVL.

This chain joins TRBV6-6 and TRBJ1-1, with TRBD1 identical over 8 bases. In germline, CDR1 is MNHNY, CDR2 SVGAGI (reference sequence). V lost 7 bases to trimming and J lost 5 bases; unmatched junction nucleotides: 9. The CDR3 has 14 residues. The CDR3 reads CASKKLTGETEAFF. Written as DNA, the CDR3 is TGTGCCAGCAAGAAATTGACAGGGGAGACTGAAGCTTTCTTT.

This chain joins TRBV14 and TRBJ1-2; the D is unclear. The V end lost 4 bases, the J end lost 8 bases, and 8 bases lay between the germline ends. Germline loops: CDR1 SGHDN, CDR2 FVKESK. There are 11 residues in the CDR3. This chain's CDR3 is CASSRASGYTF. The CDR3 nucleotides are TGTGCCAGCAGCCGGGCCTCCGGCTACACCTTC.

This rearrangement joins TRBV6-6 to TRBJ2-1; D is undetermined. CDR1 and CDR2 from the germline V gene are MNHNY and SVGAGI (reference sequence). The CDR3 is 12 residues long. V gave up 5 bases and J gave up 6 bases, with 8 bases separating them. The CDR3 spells CASSDFINEQFF. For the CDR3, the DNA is TGTGCCAGCAGTGACTTCATCAATGAGCAGTTCTTC.

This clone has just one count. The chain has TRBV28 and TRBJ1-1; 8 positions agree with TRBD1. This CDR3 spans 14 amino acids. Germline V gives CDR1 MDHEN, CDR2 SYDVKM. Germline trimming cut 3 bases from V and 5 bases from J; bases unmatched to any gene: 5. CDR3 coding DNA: TGTGCCAGCAGTTTGACAGGGGAACAAACTGAAGCTTTCTTT. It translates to CASSLTGEQTEAFF.

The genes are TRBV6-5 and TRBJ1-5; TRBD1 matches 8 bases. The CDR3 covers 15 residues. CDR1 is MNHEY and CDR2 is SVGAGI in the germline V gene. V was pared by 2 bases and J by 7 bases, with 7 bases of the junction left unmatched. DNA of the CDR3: TGTGCCAGCAGTTACCGAGGACAGGGAGGGCAGCCCCAGCATTTT. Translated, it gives CASSYRGQGGQPQHF.

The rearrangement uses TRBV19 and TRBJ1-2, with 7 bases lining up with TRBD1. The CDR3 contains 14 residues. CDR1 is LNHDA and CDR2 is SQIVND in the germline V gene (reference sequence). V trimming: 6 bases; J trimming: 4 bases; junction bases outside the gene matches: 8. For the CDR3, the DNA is TGTGCCAGTAGCCATTTCGACAGGGTCTATGGCTACACCTTC. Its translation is CASSHFDRVYGYTF.

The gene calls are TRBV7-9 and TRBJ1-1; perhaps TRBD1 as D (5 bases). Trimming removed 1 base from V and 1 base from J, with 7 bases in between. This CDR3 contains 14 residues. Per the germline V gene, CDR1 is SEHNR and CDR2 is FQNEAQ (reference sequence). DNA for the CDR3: TGTGCCAGCAGCTTAGGTGGGGCGAACACTGAAGCTTTCTTT. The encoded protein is CASSLGGANTEAFF.

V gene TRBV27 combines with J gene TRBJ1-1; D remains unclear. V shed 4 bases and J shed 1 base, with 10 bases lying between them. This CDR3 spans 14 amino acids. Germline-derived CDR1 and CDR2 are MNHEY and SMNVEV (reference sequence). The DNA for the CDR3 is TGTGCCAGCAGTTCCCCTAGCTCGAACACTGAAGCTTTCTTT. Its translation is CASSSPSSNTEAFF.

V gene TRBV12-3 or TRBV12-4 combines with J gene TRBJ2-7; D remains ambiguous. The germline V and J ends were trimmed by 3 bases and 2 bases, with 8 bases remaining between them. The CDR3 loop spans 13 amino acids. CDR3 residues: CASSFVSPYEQYF. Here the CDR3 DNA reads TGTGCCAGCAGTTTTGTTTCTCCCTACGAGCAGTACTTC.

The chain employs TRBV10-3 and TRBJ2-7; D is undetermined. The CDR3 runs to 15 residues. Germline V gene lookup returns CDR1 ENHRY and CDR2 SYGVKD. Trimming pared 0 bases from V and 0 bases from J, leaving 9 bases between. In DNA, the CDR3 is TGTGCCATCAGTGAGTCGATGGGCGCCTCCTACGAGCAGTACTTC. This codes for CAISESMGASYEQYF.

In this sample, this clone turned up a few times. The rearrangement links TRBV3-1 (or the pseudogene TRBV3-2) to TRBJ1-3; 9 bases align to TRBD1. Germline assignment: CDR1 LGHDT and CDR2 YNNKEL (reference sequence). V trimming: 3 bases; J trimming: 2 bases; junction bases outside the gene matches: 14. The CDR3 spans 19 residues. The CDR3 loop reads CASSHPGDREGITGNTIYF. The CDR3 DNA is TGTGCCAGCAGCCACCCGGGGGACAGGGAGGGAATTACTGGAAACACCATATATTTT.

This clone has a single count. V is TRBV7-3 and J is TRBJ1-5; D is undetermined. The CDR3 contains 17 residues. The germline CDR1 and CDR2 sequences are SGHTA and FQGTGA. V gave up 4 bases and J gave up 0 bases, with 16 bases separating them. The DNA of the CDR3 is TGTGCCAGCAGCTCCAATCGAGGGAGGGATAGCAATCAGCCCCAGCATTTT. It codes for CASSSNRGRDSNQPQHF. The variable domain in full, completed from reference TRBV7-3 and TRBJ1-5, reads GAGVSQTPSNKVTEKGKYVELRCDPISGHTALYWYRQSLGQGPEFLIYFQGTGAADDSGLPNDRFFAVRPEGSVSTLKIQRTERGDSAVYLCASSSNRGRDSNQPQHFGDGTRLSIL.

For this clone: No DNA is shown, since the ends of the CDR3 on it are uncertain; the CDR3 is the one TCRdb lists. This CDR3 reads CASSVGAGAEQCF. The gene calls are TRBV9 and TRBJ2-7; the table's D call, TRBD1, was not checked against the DNA. CDR1 and CDR2 (germline): SGDLS, YYNGEE. Ends included, the CDR3 has 13 residues.

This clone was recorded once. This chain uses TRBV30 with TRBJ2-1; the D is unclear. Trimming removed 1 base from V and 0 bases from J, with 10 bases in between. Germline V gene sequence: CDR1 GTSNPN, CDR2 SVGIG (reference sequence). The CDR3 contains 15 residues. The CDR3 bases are TGTGCCTGGAGTGCTGGTCCAGGCTCCTACAATGAGCAGTTCTTC. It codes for CAWSAGPGSYNEQFF.

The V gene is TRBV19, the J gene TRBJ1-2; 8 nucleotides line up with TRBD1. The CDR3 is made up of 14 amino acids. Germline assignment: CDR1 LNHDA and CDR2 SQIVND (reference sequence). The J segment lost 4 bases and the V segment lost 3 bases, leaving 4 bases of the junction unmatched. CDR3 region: CASSIPGGAYGYTF. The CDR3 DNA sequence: TGTGCCAGTAGTATCCCAGGGGGCGCCTATGGCTACACCTTC.